This is a list of T cell receptor beta chains from one sample in a study of a mutant IDH1 vaccine in newly diagnosed glioma. Their cognate antigens are unknown. The repertoire was sequenced with immunoSEQ multiplex PCR; TCRdb's copy has only in-frame clones and lacks some. The top ten clones hold more than 1.5% of a sample with more than 50,000 clones, approximately 89% of them seen once. Source: PBMCs, taken from a glioma patient whose treatment included an IDH1 peptide vaccine. These receptors all stem from a man aged 40-49 years with glioma. CDR3s include the opening cysteine and the closing phenylalanine or tryptophan. Fields, in order: V gene, D gene, clone size, J gene, CDR3 protein, CDR3 DNA. A D gene is named only where the DNA matches it firmly. Clone size is given for some rows only: seen once, a few or many times, or a class if the clone is expanded.

TRBV5-1	NA	NA	TRBJ1-1	CASSSLGLMNTEAFF	TGCGCCAGCAGCTCGCTGGGCCTTATGAACACTGAAGCTTTCTTT
TRBV4-1	NA	NA	TRBJ2-4	CASSQEGAIRGASGRAKNIQYF	TGCGCCAGCAGCCAAGAGGGGGCGATCAGAGGGGCCTCGGGGAGGGCCAAAAACATTCAGTACTTC
TRBV5-6	NA	NA	TRBJ1-6	CASSSRGGNPYNSPLHF	TGTGCCAGCAGCAGTAGGGGGGGGAACCCCTATAATTCACCCCTCCACTTT
TRBV7-9	NA	NA	TRBJ1-1	CASSLEGQVSTEAFF	TGTGCCAGCAGCTTAGAGGGTCAGGTGAGCACTGAAGCTTTCTTT
TRBV9	NA	NA	TRBJ2-4	CASSVEGRTGVQYF	TGTGCCAGCAGCGTAGAGGGCAGAACGGGAGTTCAGTACTTC
TRBV10-3	NA	NA	TRBJ2-3	CAISESITDTQYF	TGTGCCATCAGTGAGTCGATCACAGATACGCAGTATTTT
TRBV7-6	NA	NA	TRBJ1-2	CASSPRTARYGYTF	TGTGCCAGCAGCCCAAGGACAGCTCGCTATGGCTACACCTTC
TRBV7-3	TRBD2	NA	TRBJ2-3	CASSLFGGRSTDTQYF	TGTGCCAGCAGCTTATTCGGCGGGAGAAGCACAGATACGCAGTATTTT
TRBV6-1	NA	NA	TRBJ1-2	CASSEITWETINYGYTF	TGTGCCAGCAGTGAAATTACCTGGGAAACCATTAACTATGGCTACACCTTC
TRBV4-2	TRBD1	NA	TRBJ1-5	CASSQERQGEGSNQPQHF	TGTGCCAGCAGCCAAGAGCGTCAGGGGGAAGGTAGCAATCAGCCCCAGCATTTT
TRBV6-1	NA	few	TRBJ2-3	CATLLDTYTDTQYF	TGTGCCACCCTCTTGGACACGTACACAGATACGCAGTATTTT
TRBV19	TRBD1	few	TRBJ1-1	CASTSTGFKAFF	TGTGCCAGTACCTCGACAGGGTTCAAAGCTTTCTTT
TRBV28	NA	NA	TRBJ1-4	CASIPSAGPKEKLFF	TGTGCCAGCATCCCCTCGGCAGGCCCGAAAGAAAAACTGTTTTTT
TRBV2	TRBD2	NA	TRBJ2-1	CASSVDFREASYNEQFF	TGTGCCAGCAGTGTTGACTTCCGGGAGGCGTCCTACAATGAGCAGTTCTTC
TRBV7-8	NA	NA	TRBJ2-7	CASSLSGSTVSSYEQYF	TGTGCCAGCAGCTTATCAGGGTCAACAGTGTCTTCCTACGAGCAGTACTTC
TRBV29-1	NA	NA	TRBJ2-1	CSVRQEPYNEQFF	TGCAGCGTCCGACAGGAGCCCTACAATGAGCAGTTCTTC
TRBV2	TRBD1	NA	TRBJ2-7	CATMTGNPYEQYF	TGTGCCACCATGACAGGGAACCCCTACGAGCAGTACTTC
TRBV2	NA	NA	TRBJ2-3	CASKRTRPAATSTDTQYF	TGTGCCAGCAAGAGGACCAGGCCAGCGGCAACTAGCACAGATACGCAGTATTTT
TRBV29-1	NA	NA	TRBJ2-1	CSVVRMGSSYNEQFF	TGCAGCGTCGTGCGTATGGGGAGCTCCTACAATGAGCAGTTCTTC
TRBV7-7	TRBD1	once	TRBJ2-6	CASSPSRQGSRSGANVLTF	TGTGCCAGCAGCCCCAGCCGACAGGGATCCCGTTCTGGGGCCAACGTCCTGACTTTC
TRBV27	NA	NA	TRBJ2-5	CASSSRLVIGQETQYF	TGTGCCAGCAGTTCCAGACTAGTAATTGGGCAAGAGACCCAGTACTTC
TRBV19	NA	NA	TRBJ2-2	CASSIRGDGELFF	TGTGCCAGTAGTATACGGGGAGACGGGGAGCTGTTTTTT